This TCR beta chain was identified in a study of blood T cell repertoires in COVID-19. Study as a whole: Specimens from acute and convalescent COVID-19 originated in the United States, Italy and Spain. Nucleic acid was either cDNA or gDNA, and it came from T cells, B-cell-depleted T cells, or PBMCs.

The CDR3 runs to 15 residues. After removal of 3 bases from V and 1 base from J, the junction contained 3 bases not matched to a gene. Germline CDR1 GTSNPN, CDR2 SVGIG (reference sequence). In the original processing: Nucleated cell counts were estimated from reference gene primer amplification. Sequencing used immunoSEQ multiplex PCR; TCRdb keeps in-frame clones, though not all of them. V, J and clone size are those of that table, while D and trimming were read from the DNA. The sample lists under 150,000 clones, around nine tenths occurring once. Sequenced: peripheral blood. The V call is TRBV30, the J call TRBJ2-1, with TRBD2 matching 10 bases. This receptor was identified in a middle-aged man with active or convalescent COVID-19. CDR3: CAWRKTSGSYNEQFF. The CDR3 nucleotides read TGTGCCTGGAGAAAGACTAGCGGGTCCTACAATGAGCAGTTCTTC.